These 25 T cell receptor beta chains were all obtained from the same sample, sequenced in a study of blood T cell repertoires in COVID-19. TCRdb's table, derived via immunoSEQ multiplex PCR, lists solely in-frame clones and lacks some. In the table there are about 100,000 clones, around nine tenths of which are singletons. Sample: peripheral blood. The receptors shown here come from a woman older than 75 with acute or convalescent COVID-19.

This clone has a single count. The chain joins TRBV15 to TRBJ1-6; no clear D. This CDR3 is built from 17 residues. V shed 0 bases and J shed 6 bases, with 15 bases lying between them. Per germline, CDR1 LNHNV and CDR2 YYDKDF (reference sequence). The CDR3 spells CATSRDLLGSTNSPLHF. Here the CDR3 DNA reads TGTGCCACCAGCAGAGATCTTCTTGGTAGTACTAATTCACCCCTCCACTTT.

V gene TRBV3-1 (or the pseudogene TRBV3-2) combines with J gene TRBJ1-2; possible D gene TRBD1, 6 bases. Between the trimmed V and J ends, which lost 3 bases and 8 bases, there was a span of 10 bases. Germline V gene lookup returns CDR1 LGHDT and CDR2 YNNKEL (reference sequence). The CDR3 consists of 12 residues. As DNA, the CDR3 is TGTGCCAGCAGCCAGGCGGGGGGCGGCTACACCTTC. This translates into CASSQAGGGYTF.

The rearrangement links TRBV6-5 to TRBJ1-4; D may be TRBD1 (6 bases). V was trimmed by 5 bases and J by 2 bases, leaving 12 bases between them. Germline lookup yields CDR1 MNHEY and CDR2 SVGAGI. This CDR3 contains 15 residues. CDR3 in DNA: TGTGCCAGCAGTCCACAGGGTACCACTAATGAAAAACTGTTTTTT. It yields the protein CASSPQGTTNEKLFF.

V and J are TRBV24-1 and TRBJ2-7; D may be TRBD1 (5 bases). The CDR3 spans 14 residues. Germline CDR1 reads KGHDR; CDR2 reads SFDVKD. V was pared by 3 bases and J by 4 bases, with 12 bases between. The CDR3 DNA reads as TGTGCCACCAGTGATCCACAGGACGGGTACGAGCAGTACTTC. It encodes CATSDPQDGYEQYF.

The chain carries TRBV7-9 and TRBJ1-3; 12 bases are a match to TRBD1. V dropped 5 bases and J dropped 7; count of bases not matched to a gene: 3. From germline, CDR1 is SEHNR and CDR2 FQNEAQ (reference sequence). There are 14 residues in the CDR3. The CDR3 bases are TGTGCCAGCAGCCGGGGACAGGGGGCGAACACCATATATTTT. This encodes CASSRGQGANTIYF.

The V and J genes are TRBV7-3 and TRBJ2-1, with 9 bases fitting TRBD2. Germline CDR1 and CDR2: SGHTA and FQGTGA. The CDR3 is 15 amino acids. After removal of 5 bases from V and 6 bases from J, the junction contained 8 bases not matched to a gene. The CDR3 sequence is CASSPGLAWGNEQFF. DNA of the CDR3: TGTGCCAGCAGCCCCGGACTAGCGTGGGGCAATGAGCAGTTCTTC.

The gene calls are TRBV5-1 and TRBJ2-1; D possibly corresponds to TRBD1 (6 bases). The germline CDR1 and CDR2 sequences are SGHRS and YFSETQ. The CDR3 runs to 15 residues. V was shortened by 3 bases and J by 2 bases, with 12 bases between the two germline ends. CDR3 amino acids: CASSSTGPPYNEQFF. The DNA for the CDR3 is TGCGCCAGCAGCTCCACAGGGCCCCCCTACAATGAGCAGTTCTTC.

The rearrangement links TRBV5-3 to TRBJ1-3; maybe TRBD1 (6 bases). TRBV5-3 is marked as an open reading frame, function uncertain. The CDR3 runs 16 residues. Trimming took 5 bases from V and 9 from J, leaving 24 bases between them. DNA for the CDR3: TGTGCCAGAAGAATGGACCCGGGACATCGATCGGGCACCATATATTTT. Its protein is CARRMDPGHRSGTIYF.

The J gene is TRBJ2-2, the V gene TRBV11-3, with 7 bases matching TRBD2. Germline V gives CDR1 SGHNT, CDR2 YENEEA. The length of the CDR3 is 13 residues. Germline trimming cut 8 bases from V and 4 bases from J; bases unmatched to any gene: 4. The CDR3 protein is CASARGGTGELFF. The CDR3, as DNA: TGTGCCAGCGCGCGCGGGGGCACCGGGGAGCTGTTTTTT.

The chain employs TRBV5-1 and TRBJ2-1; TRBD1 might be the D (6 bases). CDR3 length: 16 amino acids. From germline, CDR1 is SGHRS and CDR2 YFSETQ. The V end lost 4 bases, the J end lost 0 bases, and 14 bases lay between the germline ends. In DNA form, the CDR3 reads TGCGCCAGCAGCCCCGCGACAGGCAGCTCCTACAATGAGCAGTTCTTC. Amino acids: CASSPATGSSYNEQFF.

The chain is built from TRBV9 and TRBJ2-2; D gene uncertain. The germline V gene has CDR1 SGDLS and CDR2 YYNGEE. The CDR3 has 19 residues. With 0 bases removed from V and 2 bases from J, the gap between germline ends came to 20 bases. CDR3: CASSVVVHLPLLNTGELFF. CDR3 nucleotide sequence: TGTGCCAGCAGCGTAGTAGTGCACCTACCCCTCTTAAACACCGGGGAGCTGTTTTTT. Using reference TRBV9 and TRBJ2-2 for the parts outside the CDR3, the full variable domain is DSGVTQTPKHLITATGQRVTLRCSPRSGDLSVYWYQQSLDQGLQFLIQYYNGEERAKGNILERFSAQQFPDLHSELNLSSLELGDSALYFCASSVVVHLPLLNTGELFFGEGSRLTVL.

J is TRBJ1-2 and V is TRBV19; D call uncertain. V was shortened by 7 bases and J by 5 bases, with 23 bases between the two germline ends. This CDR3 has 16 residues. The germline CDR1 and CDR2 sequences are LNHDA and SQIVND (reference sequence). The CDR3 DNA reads TGTGCCAGTACCCGGGGAGGCGGCCGATTATTATATGGCTACACCTTC. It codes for CASTRGGGRLLYGYTF.

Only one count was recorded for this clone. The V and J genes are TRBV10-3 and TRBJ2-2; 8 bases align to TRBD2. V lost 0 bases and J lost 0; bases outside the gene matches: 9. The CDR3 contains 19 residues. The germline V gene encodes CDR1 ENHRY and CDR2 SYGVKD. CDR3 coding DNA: TGTGCCATCAGTGAGTCCCCGGGACTAGGAGGGGCGAACACCGGGGAGCTGTTTTTT. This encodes CAISESPGLGGANTGELFF.

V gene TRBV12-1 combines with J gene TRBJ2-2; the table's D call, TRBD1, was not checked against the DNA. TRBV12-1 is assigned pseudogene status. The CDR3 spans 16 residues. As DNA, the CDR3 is TGTGCCAGCAGCCCAAGACAGGGGTTAAACACCGGGGAGCTGTTTTTT. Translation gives CASSPRQGLNTGELFF.

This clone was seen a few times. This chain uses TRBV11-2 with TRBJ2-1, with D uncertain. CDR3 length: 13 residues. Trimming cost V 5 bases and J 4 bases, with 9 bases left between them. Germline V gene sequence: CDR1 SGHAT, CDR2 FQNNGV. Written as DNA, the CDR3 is TGTGCCAGCAGCCCTCGGTTGTACAATGAGCAGTTCTTC. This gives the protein CASSPRLYNEQFF.

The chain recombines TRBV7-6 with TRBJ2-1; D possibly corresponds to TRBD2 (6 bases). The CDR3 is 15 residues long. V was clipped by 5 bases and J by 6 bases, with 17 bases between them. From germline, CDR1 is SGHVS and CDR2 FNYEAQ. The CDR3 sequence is CASSPRYGGGNEQFF. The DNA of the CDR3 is TGTGCCAGCAGCCCAAGGTACGGGGGTGGCAATGAGCAGTTCTTC.

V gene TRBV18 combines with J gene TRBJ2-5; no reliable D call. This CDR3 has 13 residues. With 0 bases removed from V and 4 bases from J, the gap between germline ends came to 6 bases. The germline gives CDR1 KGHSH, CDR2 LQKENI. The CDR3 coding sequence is TGTGCCAGCTCACCACCAGGAGCAGAGACCCAGTACTTC. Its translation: CASSPPGAETQYF.

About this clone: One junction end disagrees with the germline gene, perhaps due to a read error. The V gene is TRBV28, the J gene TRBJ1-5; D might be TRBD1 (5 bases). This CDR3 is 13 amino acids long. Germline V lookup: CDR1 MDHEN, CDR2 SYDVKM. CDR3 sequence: CATTPPGSEKNYF. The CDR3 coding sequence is TGTGCCACCACCCCCCCAGGGTCTGAGAAAAATTATTTT.

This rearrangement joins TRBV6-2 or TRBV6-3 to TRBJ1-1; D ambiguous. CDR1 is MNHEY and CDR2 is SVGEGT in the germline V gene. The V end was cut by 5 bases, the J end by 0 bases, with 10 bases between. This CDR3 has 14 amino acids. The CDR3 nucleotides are TGTGCCAGCAGTCCGTTAATTATGAACACTGAAGCTTTCTTT. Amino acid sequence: CASSPLIMNTEAFF.

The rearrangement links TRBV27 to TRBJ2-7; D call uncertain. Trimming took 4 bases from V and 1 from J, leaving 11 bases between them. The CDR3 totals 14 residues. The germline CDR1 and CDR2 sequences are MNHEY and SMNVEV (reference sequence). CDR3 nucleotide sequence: TGTGCCAGCAGTTCCCCGACAAGATCCTACGAGCAGTACTTC. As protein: CASSSPTRSYEQYF.

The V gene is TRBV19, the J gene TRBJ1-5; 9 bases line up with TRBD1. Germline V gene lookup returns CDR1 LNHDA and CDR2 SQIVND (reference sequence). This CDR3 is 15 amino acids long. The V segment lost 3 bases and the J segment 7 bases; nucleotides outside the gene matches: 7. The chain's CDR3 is CASSMGTGNVQPQHF. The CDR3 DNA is TGTGCCAGTAGTATGGGGACAGGGAACGTCCAGCCCCAGCATTTT. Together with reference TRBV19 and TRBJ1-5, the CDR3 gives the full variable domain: DGGITQSPKYLFRKEGQNVTLSCEQNLNHDAMYWYRQDPGQGLRLIYYSQIVNDFQKGDIAEGYSVSREKKESFPLTVTSAQKNPTAFYLCASSMGTGNVQPQHFGDGTRLSIL.

CDR3 region: CASSLEPGEQYF. For the CDR3, the DNA is TGTGCCAGCAGCTTAGAACCGGGCGAGCAGTACTTC. The gene calls are TRBV7-9 and TRBJ2-7; D not resolved. CDR1 SEHNR and CDR2 FQNEAQ come from the germline V gene (reference sequence). Trimming cost V 1 base and J 6 bases, with 7 bases left between them. The CDR3 has 12 residues.

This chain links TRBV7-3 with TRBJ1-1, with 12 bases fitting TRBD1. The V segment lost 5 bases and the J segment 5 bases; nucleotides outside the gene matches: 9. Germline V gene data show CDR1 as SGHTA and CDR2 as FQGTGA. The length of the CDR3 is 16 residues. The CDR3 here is CASSPGTGGLGTEAFF. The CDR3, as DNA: TGTGCCAGCAGCCCCGGGACAGGGGGCTTGGGGACTGAAGCTTTCTTT.

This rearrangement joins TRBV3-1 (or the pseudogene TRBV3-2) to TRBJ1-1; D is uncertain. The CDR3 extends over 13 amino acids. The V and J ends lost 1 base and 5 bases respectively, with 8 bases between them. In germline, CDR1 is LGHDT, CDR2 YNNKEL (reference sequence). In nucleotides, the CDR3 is TGTGCCAGCAGCCAAGTTTCGGGAACTGAAGCTTTCTTT. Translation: CASSQVSGTEAFF.

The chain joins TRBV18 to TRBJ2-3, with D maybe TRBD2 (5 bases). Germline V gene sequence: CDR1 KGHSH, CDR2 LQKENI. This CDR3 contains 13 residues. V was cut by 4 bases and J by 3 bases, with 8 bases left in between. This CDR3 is CASSRRETDTQYF. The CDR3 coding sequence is TGTGCCAGCTCACGAAGGGAGACAGATACGCAGTATTTT.